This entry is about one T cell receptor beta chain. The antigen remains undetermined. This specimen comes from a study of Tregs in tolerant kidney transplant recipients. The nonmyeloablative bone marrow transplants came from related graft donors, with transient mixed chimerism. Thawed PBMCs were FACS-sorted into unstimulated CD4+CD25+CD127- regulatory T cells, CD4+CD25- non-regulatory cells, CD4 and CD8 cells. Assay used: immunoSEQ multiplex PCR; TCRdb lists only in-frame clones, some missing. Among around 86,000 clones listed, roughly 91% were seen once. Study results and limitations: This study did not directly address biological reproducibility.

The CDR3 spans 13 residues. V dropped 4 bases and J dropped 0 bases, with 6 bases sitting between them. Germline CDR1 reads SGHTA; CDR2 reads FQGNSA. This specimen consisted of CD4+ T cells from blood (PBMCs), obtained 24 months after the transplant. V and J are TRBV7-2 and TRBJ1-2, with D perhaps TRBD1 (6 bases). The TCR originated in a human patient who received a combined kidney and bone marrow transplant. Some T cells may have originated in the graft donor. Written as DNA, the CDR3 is TGTGCCAGCAGCTGGACAGCTAACTATGGCTACACCTTC. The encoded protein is CASSWTANYGYTF.